The rows below give T cell receptor beta chains drawn from one sample of a study of brain T cells in children with intractable seizures. Generated by immunoSEQ multiplex PCR, the TCRdb table keeps only in-frame clones and is missing some. This table has 110,000 or so clones, 94% appearing once. Specimen: peripheral blood, collected at surgery. These TCRs come from a boy younger than two with hemimegalencephaly and intractable seizures. Each CDR3 is given with its conserved first and last residue. A D gene is named only where the DNA matches it firmly. Size values are once, few and many counts, or a class for expanded clones, and some rows have none.

J	V	size	D	CDR3	DNA
TRBJ1-6	TRBV28	once	NA	CASSQQSYANSPLHF	TGTGCCAGCAGCCAACAATCGTACGCGAATTCACCCCTCCACTTT
TRBJ2-4	TRBV11-3	NA	NA	CASGRTRNIQYF	TGTGCCAGCGGCCGGACTCGAAACATTCAGTACTTC
TRBJ2-1	TRBV11-2	NA	TRBD2	CASRQLAGAYNEQFF	TGTGCCAGCAGACAACTAGCGGGAGCCTACAATGAGCAGTTCTTC
TRBJ1-2	TRBV7-9	NA	NA	CASSPLYGYTF	TGTGCCAGCAGCCCCCTATATGGCTACACCTTC
TRBJ2-4	TRBV9	NA	TRBD2	CASSVEASGTKNIQYF	TGTGCCAGCAGCGTAGAGGCTAGCGGGACCAAAAACATTCAGTACTTC
TRBJ2-3	TRBV3-1/TRBV3-2	NA	NA	CASSHKAGGTDTQYF	TGTGCCAGCAGCCACAAGGCAGGAGGCACAGATACGCAGTATTTT
TRBJ1-2	TRBV28	NA	NA	CASSLAQGDFNYGYTF	TGTGCCAGCAGTTTAGCCCAGGGTGATTTTAACTATGGCTACACCTTC
TRBJ1-3	TRBV30	NA	NA	CAWSGGNTIYF	TGTGCCTGGAGTGGGGGAAACACCATATATTTT
TRBJ2-7	TRBV6-5	NA	NA	CASNRPTPYEQYF	TGTGCCAGCAATCGACCTACCCCTTACGAGCAGTACTTC
TRBJ1-1	TRBV11-2	NA	NA	CASSSTRSRTPANTEAFF	TGTGCCAGCAGCTCAACTCGATCGCGGACGCCTGCGAACACTGAAGCTTTCTTT
TRBJ2-5	TRBV7-2	NA	NA	CASSFISREVGETQYF	TGTGCCAGCAGCTTTATCAGCAGGGAGGTAGGGGAGACCCAGTACTTC
TRBJ2-7	TRBV4-1	NA	NA	CASSQEDGSIREQYF	TGCGCCAGCAGCCAAGAAGACGGGAGCATACGCGAGCAGTACTTC
TRBJ1-4	TRBV21-1	NA	NA	CASSSTQGGYEKLFF	TGTGCCAGCAGCTCAACCCAGGGAGGCTACGAAAAACTGTTTTTT
TRBJ2-3	TRBV6-5	NA	TRBD2	CASSLSGSGTDTQYF	TGTGCCAGCAGTCTTAGCGGGAGTGGGACAGATACGCAGTATTTT
TRBJ2-2	TRBV3-1/TRBV3-2	NA	TRBD2	CASSRKLAGGPIANGGELFF	TGTGCCAGCAGCCGGAAACTAGCGGGAGGGCCGATAGCTAATGGCGGGGAGCTGTTTTTT
TRBJ2-3	TRBV14	NA	TRBD2	CASSQEVLWEGPTDTQYF	TGTGCCAGCAGCCAAGAAGTTCTGTGGGAGGGCCCCACAGATACGCAGTATTTT
TRBJ2-3	TRBV24-1	once	TRBD1	CATSDLQGADTQYF	TGTGCCACCAGTGATTTGCAGGGGGCAGATACGCAGTATTTT
TRBJ1-5	TRBV21-1	NA	NA	CAGPSGEHF	TGTGCCGGGCCCTCGGGCGAGCATTTT
TRBJ2-7	TRBV5-1	NA	TRBD2	CASSLRTLAGVPYEQYF	TGCGCCAGCAGCTTGCGGACGCTAGCGGGAGTTCCCTACGAGCAGTACTTC
TRBJ2-4	TRBV6-5	NA	NA	CASSYAPRGTKNIQYF	TGTGCCAGCAGTTACGCCCCCAGGGGAACCAAAAACATTCAGTACTTC
TRBJ1-3	TRBV5-5	NA	NA	CASSLSPASSGNTIYF	TGTGCCAGCAGCTTGTCGCCGGCCAGCTCTGGAAACACCATATATTTT
TRBJ2-2	TRBV10-3	NA	TRBD2	CAITWTSGRANTGELFF	TGTGCCATCACGTGGACTAGCGGGAGGGCGAACACCGGGGAGCTGTTTTTT
TRBJ2-7	TRBV7-7	NA	NA	CASRPWWESNYEQYF	TGTGCCAGCAGACCTTGGTGGGAGAGTAATTACGAGCAGTACTTC
TRBJ2-7	TRBV30	NA	TRBD1	CAWSVLKFGDRGTTYEQYF	TGTGCCTGGAGTGTACTTAAATTCGGGGACAGGGGGACCACCTACGAGCAGTACTTC
TRBJ2-1	TRBV4-3	NA	TRBD2	CASSQGIIAGGPVFFYNEQFF	TGCGCCAGCAGCCAAGGGATTATAGCGGGAGGGCCCGTATTCTTTTACAATGAGCAGTTCTTC
TRBJ2-7	TRBV29-1	NA	NA	CSVGGGNEQYF	TGCAGCGTTGGTGGAGGGAACGAGCAGTACTTC
TRBJ2-7	TRBV28	NA	TRBD1	CASSSPGGGEQYF	TGTGCCAGCAGTTCTCCAGGGGGCGGCGAGCAGTACTTC
TRBJ2-7	TRBV4-2	NA	TRBD2	CASSRRLAGDGGPYEQYF	TGTGCCAGCAGCCGCCGACTAGCGGGAGATGGGGGACCCTACGAGCAGTACTTC
TRBJ2-1	TRBV18	NA	NA	CASSTLGQSGQFF	TGTGCCAGCTCGACCCTTGGGCAATCCGGGCAGTTCTTC
TRBJ1-4	TRBV5-6	once	NA	CASSDAPIATNEKLFF	TGTGCCAGCAGCGATGCCCCCATAGCAACTAATGAAAAACTGTTTTTT
TRBJ1-2	TRBV5-1	NA	NA	CASSATLRAFYGYTF	TGCGCCAGCAGCGCTACCCTCAGGGCGTTCTATGGCTACACCTTC
TRBJ1-2	TRBV5-4	NA	NA	CASSLKAGQGNYGYTF	TGTGCCAGCAGCTTGAAGGCGGGACAAGGGAACTATGGCTACACCTTC
TRBJ2-7	TRBV7-2	once	NA	CASSSSSYEQYF	TGTGCCAGCAGCTCTAGCTCCTACGAGCAGTACTTC
TRBJ1-5	TRBV29-1	NA	TRBD1	CSVGDRFSNQPQHF	TGCAGCGTGGGGGACAGATTTAGCAATCAGCCCCAGCATTTT
TRBJ2-7	TRBV28	NA	NA	CASSSGMDEQYF	TGTGCCAGCAGTTCAGGGATGGACGAGCAGTACTTC
TRBJ2-5	TRBV7-2	NA	NA	CASSLGPAQETQYF	TGTGCCAGCAGCTTAGGGCCAGCCCAAGAGACCCAGTACTTC
TRBJ2-1	TRBV20-1	NA	TRBD2	CSASRSVAGYNEQFF	TGCAGTGCTAGTAGGTCGGTAGCGGGGTACAATGAGCAGTTCTTC
TRBJ2-2	TRBV5-5	NA	NA	CASSPPGWGQGGELFF	TGTGCCAGCAGCCCCCCCGGATGGGGGCAAGGCGGGGAGCTGTTTTTT
TRBJ2-5	TRBV10-2	NA	NA	CASSLLWSETQYF	TGCGCCAGCAGTCTACTATGGTCGGAGACCCAGTACTTC
TRBJ1-2	TRBV28	once	NA	CASSPFREVYGYTF	TGTGCCAGCAGTCCCTTCAGGGAGGTCTATGGCTACACCTTC
TRBJ2-5	TRBV28	NA	NA	CASNGGRPQETQYF	TGTGCCAGCAATGGAGGGAGGCCACAAGAGACCCAGTACTTC
TRBJ2-2	TRBV19	NA	TRBD2	CASSIDGTSGSTGELFF	TGTGCCAGTAGTATAGACGGGACTAGCGGGAGCACCGGGGAGCTGTTTTTT
TRBJ1-5	TRBV19	NA	NA	CASNPRGNQPQHF	TGTGCCAGTAACCCGAGGGGCAATCAGCCCCAGCATTTT
TRBJ2-7	TRBV7-3	NA	TRBD1	CASSPAGTGGSYEQYF	TGTGCCAGCAGCCCAGCCGGGACAGGGGGATCCTACGAGCAGTACTTC
TRBJ2-3	TRBV28	NA	TRBD2	CASSLRLAVLQITQYF	TGTGCCAGCAGTTTAAGGCTAGCGGTATTACAGATAACGCAGTATTTT
TRBJ2-4	TRBV23-1	NA	NA	CASSPCDLINSKNIQYF	TGCGCCAGCAGTCCATGCGACTTGATCAATTCCAAAAACATTCAGTACTTC
TRBJ1-1	TRBV6-5	NA	NA	CASRGEDTEAFF	TGTGCCAGCCGGGGGGAGGACACTGAAGCTTTCTTT
TRBJ2-2	TRBV18	NA	NA	CASSPLGEELFF	TGTGCCAGCTCACCACTCGGGGAGGAGCTGTTTTTT
TRBJ2-7	TRBV12-3/TRBV12-4	NA	NA	CASSTPARTSQYF	TGTGCCAGCAGTACCCCTGCCCGAACCTCGCAGTACTTC
TRBJ2-1	TRBV5-6	NA	TRBD2	CASSSGLAGYNEQFF	TGTGCCAGCAGCTCCGGACTAGCGGGCTACAATGAGCAGTTCTTC